This TCR beta chain was sequenced during a study of T cell responses to AZD1222 COVID-19 vaccine (dated by TCRdb to about 2021). About the investigation overall: AZD1222 recipients given second doses at about 4 weeks or at about 12 weeks were pooled, since spike-specific TCR depth and breadth were not found to differ between the two schedules. TCR sequencing covered more than 230 trial participants: 200 to 220 given two doses of AZD1222 and 26 given two doses of MenACWY control vaccine. Trial participants were enrolled into age subgroups of 18-55, 56-69 and 70-plus years, which contained around 140, 26 and 57 TCR-sequenced participants, respectively. Beyond this particular receptor, the publication reports: Most participants were white British and females outnumbered males, and the authors suggested that clonal diversity may have been underestimated. The vaccine-associated CD4 TCRs covered the entire spike protein, and the dominant responses fell in regions 160-218 and 743-854. Conclusions about previously exposed vaccinees were limited because only 6 or 7 AZD1222 recipients were SARS-CoV-2 seropositive at baseline. Nearly half of unique spike-specific TCRs reportedly recognized epitopes outside regions mutated in the B.1.351 and B.1.1.7 variants. After two AZD1222 doses, spike-specific TCR breadth and depth were significantly higher than at day 0 and than in MenACWY recipients. The 56-69-year group was small, and its depth increase did not reach significance, likely because of low power. Because no samples from the day 14 peak response were available, repertoires could be characterized only after the peak T cell response.

As regards this clone: No antigen is known for it. No much larger clone exists at a distance of one base, and base qualities are not known.

Based on the germline V gene, the CDR1 and CDR2 sequences are SGHTA and FQGTGA. The CDR3 spans 15 residues, from the cysteine through the phenylalanine. CDR3 DNA only is kept here, 45 bases in frame from base 1. The junction shows trimming of 2 bases on V and 7 bases on J, plus 14 bases between the germline ends. This specimen's time point label, interpreted: baseline before first vaccination. The vaccinee samples were drawn from two UK trials, COV001 and COV002, one of which was a single-blind randomized controlled phase 2/3 trial testing AZD1222 (ChAdOx1 nCoV-19) in healthy adults. For TCRbeta chain sequencing, PBMC samples from trial participants were taken at day 0 and at day 28 after the second dose. The CDR3 regions of human TCRbeta chains were analyzed by immunosequencing. The original pipeline was this. TCRs in the repertoires were matched against a reference library of SARS-CoV-2-specific TCRs that had been generated with the MIRA antigen-specificity platform. Breadth was defined as the fraction of unique TCRs that were SARS-CoV-2-associated. Depth was defined as the fraction of total T cells that were SARS-CoV-2-associated. Using the MIRA data, each spike-specific TCR was assigned both to the spike region to which the TCR was reactive and to a CD4 or CD8 class. Log10-transformed breadth and depth values were compared by one-way ANOVA with Sidak's multiple comparisons tests. Imported from immuneACCESS, the table was reduced by TCRdb to in-frame sequences with V and J called. These copies leave out some clones; in studies compared against another copy, an unresolved V gene accounts for under half, and the cause of the remainder is not known. V, J and clone size are those of that table, while D and trimming were read from the DNA. The sample records 120,000 or so clones, nearly 90% of which are singletons. The ten biggest clones cover roughly 3% of the sample.

The origin of this receptor is an adult in good health. Recombination connected TRBV7-3 to TRBJ2-2; matching of 5 bases hints at TRBD2 as the D gene. The sequencing used peripheral blood, collected on day 0 of AZD1222 vaccination. The CDR3 amino acid sequence is: CASSLAGVRGGELFF. The nucleotide sequence is given as TGTGCCAGCAGCTTAGCCGGAGTTCGGGGCGGGGAGCTGTTTTTT.